The 6 T cell receptor beta chains reported below all come from one sample, sequenced in a study of OX40 agonist ivuxolimab in advanced cancers. The protocol was immunoSEQ multiplex PCR, while the TCRdb copy is restricted to in-frame clones and leaves out a portion. The table lists 45,000 to 65,000 clones, roughly 86% of them singletons, with roughly 7% in the top ten. Sequences were derived from CD4+ or CD8+ T cells sorted from blood, sampled in a trial of the OX40 agonist ivuxolimab. The source of these receptors is an adult with an advanced solid tumor such as melanoma, head and neck, liver or kidney cancer.

This chain joins TRBV7-9 and TRBJ2-3; D gene uncertain. With 1 base removed from V and 0 bases from J, the gap between germline ends came to 8 bases. This CDR3 has 15 amino acids. Germline loops: CDR1 SEHNR, CDR2 FQNEAQ (reference sequence). Written as DNA, the CDR3 is TGTGCCAGCAGCTTAGGCGGAGCTAGCACAGATACGCAGTATTTT. It is translated as CASSLGGASTDTQYF. The whole variable domain, filled in from reference TRBV7-9 and TRBJ2-3, reads DTGVSQNPRHKITKRGQNVTFRCDPISEHNRLYWYRQTLGQGPEFLTYFQNEAQLEKSRLLSDRFSAERPKGSFSTLEIQRTEQGDSAMYLCASSLGGASTDTQYFGPGTRLTVL.

This clone has only a few counts. The rearrangement links TRBV27 to TRBJ2-7; D may correspond to TRBD1 or TRBD2 (5 bases each). Germline CDR1 MNHEY, CDR2 SMNVEV (reference sequence). V lost 8 bases and J 9 bases, leaving 17 bases between the germline ends. The CDR3 totals 12 residues. The CDR3: CASGKDGGVQYF. The DNA for the CDR3 is TGTGCCAGCGGTAAGGATGGGGGTGTGCAGTACTTC.

This clone was seen a single time. CDR3 sequence: CASSVGSGDYEQYF. The CDR3 nucleotides read TGTGCCAGCAGCGTAGGAAGTGGGGACTACGAGCAGTACTTC. The V gene is TRBV9, the J gene TRBJ2-7; D is uncertain. Germline CDR1 is SGDLS and CDR2 is YYNGEE. This CDR3 contains 14 residues. V lost 0 bases, J lost 3 bases, and 10 bases lay in between.

The J gene is TRBJ2-3, the V gene TRBV19; D is possibly TRBD1 (5 bases). The CDR3 covers 17 residues. Germline V lookup: CDR1 LNHDA, CDR2 SQIVND (reference sequence). The germline V and J ends were trimmed by 0 bases and 2 bases, with 15 bases remaining between them. CDR3 bases: TGTGCCAGTAGTATAGATCTATTTGGCAGGGCCACAGATACGCAGTATTTT. It yields the protein CASSIDLFGRATDTQYF.

The rearrangement uses TRBV5-6 and TRBJ1-2, with D perhaps matching TRBD1 (5 bases). The CDR3 is 12 amino acids. V was clipped by 4 bases and J by 5 bases, with 9 bases between them. Germline V gives CDR1 SGHDT, CDR2 YYEEEE. CDR3 in amino acids: CASSPDTYGYTF. Here the CDR3 DNA reads TGTGCCAGCAGCCCGGACACGTATGGCTACACCTTC.

This chain links TRBV10-3 with TRBJ2-7; 11 bases are shared with TRBD1. This CDR3 region has 14 residues. CDR1 ENHRY and CDR2 SYGVKD come from the germline V gene. The V segment lost 7 bases and the J segment 5 bases; nucleotides outside the gene matches: 7. CDR3 nucleotides: TGTGCCATCACTTCGGACAGGGGGCTTAACGAGCAGTACTTC. It codes for CAITSDRGLNEQYF.